This T cell receptor beta chain is from a study of T-cell reconstitution after alpha-beta-depleted transplantation in children. TCRbeta library preparation incorporated unique molecular identifiers. TCRdb analysed the PCR reads with MiXCR anew, one entry per CDR3 protein. The sample yields hundreds of thousands of distinct CDR3 sequences, around 16% seen once. After removal of 4 bases from V and 3 bases from J, the junction contained 5 bases not matched to a gene. Germline V gene sequence: CDR1 SGHRS, CDR2 YFSETQ. This CDR3 has 14 amino acids. The sequencing here drew on PBMCs, mostly from graft donor cells, taken 360 days after TCRalphabeta/CD19-depleted stem cell transplant. The rearrangement uses TRBV5-1 and TRBJ2-7; 9 bases align to TRBD1. The clonotype comes from a boy in the first two years of life who had a stem cell transplant for Wiskott-Aldrich syndrome, so the T cells may come from the graft donor. This chain's CDR3 is CASSPRQGVYEQYF. CDR3 nucleotides: TGCGCCAGCAGCCCAAGACAGGGGGTCTACGAGCAGTACTTC.